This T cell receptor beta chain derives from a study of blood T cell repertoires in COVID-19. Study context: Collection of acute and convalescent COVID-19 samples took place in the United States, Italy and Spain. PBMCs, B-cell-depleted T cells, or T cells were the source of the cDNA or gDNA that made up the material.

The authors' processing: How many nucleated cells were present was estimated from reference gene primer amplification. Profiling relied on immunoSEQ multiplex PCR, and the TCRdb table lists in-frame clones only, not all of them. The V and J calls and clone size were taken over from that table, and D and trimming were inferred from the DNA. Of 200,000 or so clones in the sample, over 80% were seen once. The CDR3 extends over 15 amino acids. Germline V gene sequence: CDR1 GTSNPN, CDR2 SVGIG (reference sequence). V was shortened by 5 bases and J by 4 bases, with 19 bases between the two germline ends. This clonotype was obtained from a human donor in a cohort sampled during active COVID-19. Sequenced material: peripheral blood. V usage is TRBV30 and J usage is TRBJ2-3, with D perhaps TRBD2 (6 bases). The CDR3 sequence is CAWGAILGGPDTQYF. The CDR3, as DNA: TGTGCCTGGGGGGCTATTTTGGGAGGCCCAGATACGCAGTATTTT.